The rows below give T cell receptor beta chains drawn from one sample of a study of T-cell memory formation after mild COVID-19. TCRdb used MiXCR to reprocess the 5' RACE reads, holding one entry per CDR3 protein. The data show approximately 570,000 distinct CDR3 sequences, approximately 18% seen once. The sample taken for sequencing was PBMCs or a T cell subset sorted from them (not recorded which). These receptors all come from an adult woman who had mild COVID-19 (a few samples of this study predate the infection). Cell type and time point are not known. The CDR3 runs from the conserved cysteine through the conserved F or W. D genes are given only for firm matches. Where a row states a size, it is once, few, many or the class of an expanded clone; other rows omit it.

d_gene,j_gene,v_gene,abundance,CDR3aa,CDR3nt
TRBD2,TRBJ2-1,TRBV6-1,NA,CASSGLGAGVDNEQFF,TGTGCCAGCAGTGGGCTTGGGGCGGGAGTAGACAATGAGCAGTTCTTC
NA,TRBJ2-5,TRBV20-1,NA,CSAPGDGETQYF,TGCAGTGCTCCGGGAGACGGAGAGACCCAGTACTTC
TRBD2,TRBJ2-7,TRBV13,few,CASNFGSGRSSYEQYF,TGTGCCAGCAATTTTGGGAGCGGGAGGTCCTCCTACGAGCAGTACTTC
NA,TRBJ2-1,TRBV5-4,few,CASSFKGPDEQFF,TGTGCCAGCAGCTTTAAGGGCCCGGATGAGCAGTTCTTC
NA,TRBJ2-5,TRBV6-4,many,CASSEMAGGQETQYF,TGTGCCAGCAGTGAAATGGCCGGGGGCCAAGAGACCCAGTACTTC
TRBD2,TRBJ2-3,TRBV24-1,NA,CATSDFGGEADTQYF,TGTGCCACCAGTGATTTTGGGGGGGAGGCAGATACGCAGTATTTT
NA,TRBJ1-1,TRBV12-5,NA,CASAPRFTEAFF,TGTGCTAGTGCCCCGCGTTTCACTGAAGCTTTCTTT
NA,TRBJ2-2,TRBV19,few,CASSIDPIGELFF,TGTGCCAGTAGTATAGATCCGATCGGGGAGCTGTTTTTT
NA,TRBJ1-1,TRBV6-4,NA,CASSDSTAGPNTEAFF,TGTGCCAGCAGTGACTCGACGGCGGGACCGAACACTGAAGCTTTCTTT
TRBD1,TRBJ1-5,TRBV29-1,NA,CSRRQGRSGRPQHF,TGCAGCAGGAGACAGGGGCGGTCAGGTAGGCCCCAGCATTTT
TRBD1,TRBJ1-6,TRBV5-4,few,CASSLERGRNSPLHF,TGTGCCAGCAGCTTGGAGAGGGGGCGGAATTCACCCCTCCACTTT
TRBD1,TRBJ2-7,TRBV12-3/TRBV12-4,NA,CASSSLRTGFHEQYF,TGTGCCAGCAGTTCCCTTCGGACAGGGTTCCACGAGCAGTACTTC
NA,TRBJ1-4,TRBV7-9,many,CASSRLSTNEKLFF,TGTGCCAGCAGCCGCCTATCAACTAATGAAAAACTGTTTTTT
NA,TRBJ2-3,TRBV20-1,few,CSAWGGARTDTQYF,TGCAGTGCTTGGGGCGGGGCGCGCACAGATACGCAGTATTTT
TRBD1,TRBJ2-2,TRBV5-4,few,CASSFEQGSAGELFF,TGTGCCAGCAGCTTTGAACAGGGGTCCGCCGGGGAGCTGTTTTTT
TRBD1,TRBJ2-3,TRBV29-1,few,CSVGTGGTTDTQYF,TGCAGCGTTGGTACAGGGGGCACCACAGATACGCAGTATTTT
TRBD1,TRBJ2-7,TRBV25-1,NA,CASSGKGASYEQYF,TGTGCCAGCAGTGGAAAGGGGGCAAGCTACGAGCAGTACTTC
NA,TRBJ1-5,TRBV9,NA,CASNPGGGMHQPQHF,TGTGCCAGCAACCCGGGGGGGGGAATGCATCAGCCCCAGCATTTT
NA,TRBJ2-1,TRBV18,few,CASSPAGITYNEQFF,TGTGCCAGCTCGCCGGCAGGGATCACCTACAATGAGCAGTTCTTC
NA,TRBJ2-1,TRBV5-1,many,CASSLLQSSYNEQFF,TGCGCCAGCAGCTTATTGCAGAGCTCCTACAATGAGCAGTTCTTC
NA,TRBJ1-5,TRBV7-3,few,CASSKGTATQHF,TGTGCCAGCAGCAAAGGGACGGCCACGCAGCATTTT
TRBD2,TRBJ2-7,TRBV6-1,many,CASSEGLAGGYEQYF,TGTGCCAGCAGTGAAGGCCTAGCGGGAGGTTACGAGCAGTACTTC
TRBD1,TRBJ2-7,TRBV4-3,NA,CASSQDRGGNYEQYF,TGCGCCAGCAGCCAAGATCGAGGGGGCAACTACGAGCAGTACTTC
NA,TRBJ1-1,TRBV14,NA,CASSQEQTAVNTEAFF,TGTGCCAGCAGCCAAGAACAGACAGCGGTGAACACTGAAGCTTTCTTT
NA,TRBJ2-1,TRBV24-1,few,CATSDRQDPNNEQFF,TGTGCCACCAGTGACCGACAGGACCCTAACAATGAGCAGTTCTTC
TRBD1,TRBJ2-7,TRBV20-1,few,CSAPVGQTTYEQYF,TGCAGTGCTCCGGTGGGACAGACCACCTACGAGCAGTACTTC
NA,TRBJ2-5,TRBV12-3/TRBV12-4,few,CASSFHGAGVETQYF,TGTGCCAGCAGTTTCCATGGGGCAGGGGTCGAGACCCAGTACTTC
NA,TRBJ2-3,TRBV7-9,few,CVPGLASTDTQYF,TGTGTCCCTGGACTGGCTAGCACAGATACGCAGTATTTT
NA,TRBJ2-2,TRBV9,few,CASSVSGAGRHDGELFF,TGTGCCAGCAGCGTATCAGGGGCAGGGAGGCATGACGGGGAGCTGTTTTTT
NA,TRBJ1-1,TRBV4-1,NA,CASSPLGATNTEAFF,TGCGCCAGCAGCCCACTGGGGGCTACGAACACTGAAGCTTTCTTT
NA,TRBJ2-6,TRBV7-6,NA,CASLTWANVLTF,TGTGCCAGCCTCACGTGGGCCAACGTCCTGACTTTC
TRBD2,TRBJ2-1,TRBV30,NA,CAWSPIAGANNEQFF,TGTGCCTGGAGTCCGATAGCGGGAGCAAACAATGAGCAGTTCTTC
NA,TRBJ2-3,TRBV25-1,few,CASAAVSTDTQYF,TGTGCCAGCGCAGCGGTAAGCACAGATACGCAGTATTTT
NA,TRBJ2-4,TRBV10-3,NA,CAIRDPEENIQYF,TGTGCCATCCGGGACCCCGAGGAAAACATTCAGTACTTC
NA,TRBJ1-2,TRBV12-3/TRBV12-4,NA,CASSFDPSVLWGYTF,TGTGCCAGCAGTTTTGACCCCTCTGTCCTGTGGGGCTACACCTTC
TRBD1,TRBJ2-7,TRBV7-2,NA,CASSHGQGAFYEQYF,TGTGCCAGCAGCCATGGACAGGGGGCCTTCTACGAGCAGTACTTC
NA,TRBJ1-2,TRBV5-1,NA,CASSQGTALYGYTF,TGCGCCAGCAGCCAGGGGACGGCCCTCTATGGCTACACCTTC
NA,TRBJ2-2,TRBV14,NA,CASSQVRSTGELFF,TGTGCCAGCAGCCAAGTAAGATCAACCGGGGAGCTGTTTTTT
TRBD1,TRBJ2-7,TRBV4-1,few,CASSQAPGTGAYEQYF,TGCGCCAGCAGCCAAGCCCCCGGGACAGGGGCCTACGAGCAGTACTTC
NA,TRBJ2-7,TRBV4-3,few,CASSPGRLIYEQYF,TGCGCCAGCAGCCCGGGACGCTTGATCTACGAGCAGTACTTC
NA,TRBJ2-7,TRBV2,many,CASSLTNEQYF,TGTGCCAGCAGCCTCACTAACGAGCAGTACTTC
NA,TRBJ2-7,TRBV6-5,few,CASSYQDEQYF,TGTGCCAGCAGTTACCAGGACGAGCAGTACTTC
NA,TRBJ2-1,TRBV29-1,NA,CSVDPRVYAGYYNEQFF,TGCAGCGTTGACCCCCGGGTCTATGCGGGTTACTACAATGAGCAGTTCTTC
NA,TRBJ1-1,TRBV5-6,many,CASSPGPSNTEAFF,TGTGCCAGCAGCCCTGGGCCTTCGAACACTGAAGCTTTCTTT
TRBD2,TRBJ2-7,TRBV14,NA,CASSQPGLAEYEQYF,TGTGCCAGCAGCCAACCGGGACTAGCGGAATACGAGCAGTACTTC
NA,TRBJ2-5,TRBV21-1,NA,CASSRGPPAGETQYF,TGTGCCAGCAGTCGCGGCCCCCCGGCGGGAGAGACCCAGTACTTC
TRBD1,TRBJ2-4,TRBV15,NA,CATSRAPGQENIQYF,TGTGCCACCAGCAGAGCCCCCGGACAGGAAAACATTCAGTACTTC
TRBD1,TRBJ2-7,TRBV5-1,few,CASSPGTGERLRGTYEQYF,TGCGCCAGCAGCCCGGGGACAGGGGAGCGTCTGAGGGGGACCTACGAGCAGTACTTC
NA,TRBJ2-7,TRBV13,NA,CASSLGRQGLAPFSSYEQYF,TGTGCCAGCAGCTTAGGCCGCCAGGGGTTGGCCCCGTTCAGCTCCTACGAGCAGTACTTC
NA,TRBJ1-2,TRBV7-2,few,CASSLVLMAREYGYTF,TGTGCCAGCAGCTTAGTTCTAATGGCTCGGGAGTATGGCTACACCTTC
NA,TRBJ2-2,TRBV5-1,NA,CASSLGVDTGELFF,TGCGCCAGCAGCTTGGGCGTGGACACCGGGGAGCTGTTTTTT